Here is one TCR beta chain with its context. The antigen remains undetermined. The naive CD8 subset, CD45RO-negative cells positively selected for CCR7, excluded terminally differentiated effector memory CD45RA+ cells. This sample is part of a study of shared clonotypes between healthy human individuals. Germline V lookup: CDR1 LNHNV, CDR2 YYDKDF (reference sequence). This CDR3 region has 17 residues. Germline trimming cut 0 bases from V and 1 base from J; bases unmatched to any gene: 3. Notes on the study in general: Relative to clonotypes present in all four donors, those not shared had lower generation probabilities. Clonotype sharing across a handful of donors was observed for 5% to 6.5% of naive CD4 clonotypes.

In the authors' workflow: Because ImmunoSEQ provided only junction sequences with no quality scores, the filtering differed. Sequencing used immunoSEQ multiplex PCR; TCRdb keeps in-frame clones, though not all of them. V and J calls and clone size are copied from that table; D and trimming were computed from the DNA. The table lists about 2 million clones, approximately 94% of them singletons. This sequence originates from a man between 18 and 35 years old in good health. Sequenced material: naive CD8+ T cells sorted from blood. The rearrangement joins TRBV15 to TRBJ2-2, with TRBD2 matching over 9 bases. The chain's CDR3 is CATSRDLAGENTGELFF. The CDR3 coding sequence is TGTGCCACCAGCAGAGACTTAGCGGGAGAGAACACCGGGGAGCTGTTTTTT.